Listed below are T cell receptor beta chains from one sample, sequenced in a study of memory CD4+ T cells and cytomegalovirus serostatus. Libraries were prepared by immunoSEQ multiplex PCR; TCRdb keeps only in-frame clonotypes and omits some of them. This repertoire shows 35,000 to 50,000 clones, around 80% found once; its top ten account for roughly 0.5%. Sample: memory CD4+ T cells from blood. Receptor source: an adult in good health and CMV-seronegative. Both conserved end residues are part of each CDR3. The D gene is left open where the match is weak. Expanded clones are given a class, and other clones once, few, many or no size at all.

j_call: TRBJ1-6
v_call: TRBV2
clone_size: .
d_call: .
cdr3_nt: TGTGCCAGCAGTGAAAGGGGGGCAGGGTCACCCCTCCACTTT
cdr3_aa: CASSERGAGSPLHF

j_call: TRBJ2-1
v_call: TRBV18
clone_size: .
d_call: TRBD2
cdr3_nt: TGTGCCAGCTCACCACAGTGGGCGGGGGACAATGAGCAGTTCTTC
cdr3_aa: CASSPQWAGDNEQFF

j_call: TRBJ2-3
v_call: TRBV5-1
clone_size: .
d_call: TRBD2
cdr3_nt: TGCGCCAGCAGCTTGGTTCCTAGCGGGGGTACAGATACGCAGTATTTT
cdr3_aa: CASSLVPSGGTDTQYF

j_call: TRBJ1-5
v_call: TRBV6-1
clone_size: .
d_call: .
cdr3_nt: TGTGCCAGCACCATCCTGGGCAGCAATCAGCCCCAGCATTTT
cdr3_aa: CASTILGSNQPQHF

j_call: TRBJ2-2
v_call: TRBV14
clone_size: once
d_call: .
cdr3_nt: TGTGCCAGCAGCAGAGTGGGGGAAGGGGTATACACCGGGGAGCTGTTTTTT
cdr3_aa: CASSRVGEGVYTGELFF

j_call: TRBJ2-1
v_call: TRBV2
clone_size: .
d_call: TRBD1
cdr3_nt: TGTGCCAGCACAGGGACAGGAATATACAATGAGCAGTTCTTC
cdr3_aa: CASTGTGIYNEQFF

j_call: TRBJ1-2
v_call: TRBV2
clone_size: .
d_call: TRBD1
cdr3_nt: TGTGCCAGCAGTGAAGGAGGGGGCTTCTATGGCTACACCTTC
cdr3_aa: CASSEGGGFYGYTF

j_call: TRBJ2-7
v_call: TRBV14
clone_size: few
d_call: .
cdr3_nt: TGTGCCAGCAGGGTAGTTTACGAGCAGTACTTC
cdr3_aa: CASRVVYEQYF

j_call: TRBJ2-5
v_call: TRBV28
clone_size: .
d_call: .
cdr3_nt: TGTGCCAGCAGTTTATCGCCCCCCCAAGAGACCCAGTACTTC
cdr3_aa: CASSLSPPQETQYF

j_call: TRBJ2-7
v_call: TRBV28
clone_size: .
d_call: .
cdr3_nt: TGTGCCAGCAGCTTTACACGTTACGAGCAGTACTTC
cdr3_aa: CASSFTRYEQYF

j_call: TRBJ2-7
v_call: TRBV10-3
clone_size: .
d_call: .
cdr3_nt: TGTGCCATCAGTGAAGTGGGCGAGCAGTACTTC
cdr3_aa: CAISEVGEQYF

j_call: TRBJ1-4
v_call: TRBV25-1
clone_size: .
d_call: TRBD1
cdr3_nt: TGTGCCAGCAGTGGAAACAGGGGAAATGAAAAACTGTTTTTT
cdr3_aa: CASSGNRGNEKLFF

j_call: TRBJ1-2
v_call: TRBV6-5
clone_size: few
d_call: .
cdr3_nt: TGTGCCAGCAGTTACCACAGGGTTTCTCGCACTGGTGGCTACACCTTC
cdr3_aa: CASSYHRVSRTGGYTF

j_call: TRBJ1-5
v_call: TRBV2
clone_size: .
d_call: .
cdr3_nt: TGTGCCAGCAGTGAAGGCGGGGAATACAATCAGCCCCAGCATTTT
cdr3_aa: CASSEGGEYNQPQHF

j_call: TRBJ1-1
v_call: TRBV14
clone_size: .
d_call: TRBD1
cdr3_nt: TGTGCCAGCAGCCATTTGACAGGGAAAGGTACGGAAGCTTTCTTT
cdr3_aa: CASSHLTGKGTEAFF

j_call: TRBJ2-6
v_call: TRBV2
clone_size: .
d_call: TRBD1
cdr3_nt: TGTGCCAGCAGTGAAGAGGTGGACAGGGGCTCTGGGGCCAACGTCCTGACTTTC
cdr3_aa: CASSEEVDRGSGANVLTF

j_call: TRBJ1-1
v_call: TRBV6-5
clone_size: .
d_call: .
cdr3_nt: TGTGCCAGCAGAAAGGGGGGCACTGAAGCTTTCTTT
cdr3_aa: CASRKGGTEAFF

j_call: TRBJ2-5
v_call: TRBV5-1
clone_size: .
d_call: .
cdr3_nt: TGCGCCAGCAGCTTGGGGGCAGGGGTGGAGACCCAGTACTTC
cdr3_aa: CASSLGAGVETQYF

j_call: TRBJ1-1
v_call: TRBV6-6
clone_size: .
d_call: .
cdr3_nt: TGTGCCAGCAGCCTCGGGGGGAACCGGGGTGAAGCTTTCTTT
cdr3_aa: CASSLGGNRGEAFF

j_call: TRBJ1-4
v_call: TRBV5-1
clone_size: .
d_call: .
cdr3_nt: TGCGCCAGCAGCTTGGGGGGGACTCGAGGTGAAAAACTGTTTTTT
cdr3_aa: CASSLGGTRGEKLFF

j_call: TRBJ1-3
v_call: TRBV10-3
clone_size: .
d_call: .
cdr3_nt: TGTGCCATCAAGACCGTCAACACCATATATTTT
cdr3_aa: CAIKTVNTIYF

j_call: TRBJ1-1
v_call: TRBV11-2
clone_size: .
d_call: .
cdr3_nt: TGTGCCAGCAGGAAACTAACAGGGTCTCAGACTGAAGCTTTCTTT
cdr3_aa: CASRKLTGSQTEAFF

j_call: TRBJ1-5
v_call: TRBV19
clone_size: few
d_call: .
cdr3_nt: TGTGCCAGTAGTAGGGCGGCGCGGGGGATGATCAATCAGCCCCAGCATTTT
cdr3_aa: CASSRAARGMINQPQHF

j_call: TRBJ2-2
v_call: TRBV6-5
clone_size: .
d_call: TRBD1
cdr3_nt: TGTGCCAGCAGAGAGGACAGGGGGCGCAAGGAGCTGTTTTTT
cdr3_aa: CASREDRGRKELFF

j_call: TRBJ1-1
v_call: TRBV6-5
clone_size: .
d_call: .
cdr3_nt: TGTGCCAGCAGACAGGTTTTCGGCACTGAAGCTTTCTTT
cdr3_aa: CASRQVFGTEAFF

j_call: TRBJ1-5
v_call: TRBV19
clone_size: .
d_call: .
cdr3_nt: TGTGCCAGTAGTATAATGTTAGGGGATCAGGGCAATCAGCCCCAGCATTTT
cdr3_aa: CASSIMLGDQGNQPQHF

j_call: TRBJ1-6
v_call: TRBV15
clone_size: .
d_call: TRBD1
cdr3_nt: TGTGCCACCAGCAGATCGGGACAGGGGAATTCACCCCTCCACTTT
cdr3_aa: CATSRSGQGNSPLHF

j_call: TRBJ1-1
v_call: TRBV6-5
clone_size: .
d_call: .
cdr3_nt: TGTGCCAGCAGTTACTCGAGAGGGAACACTGAAGCTTTCTTT
cdr3_aa: CASSYSRGNTEAFF

j_call: TRBJ1-6
v_call: TRBV30
clone_size: few
d_call: TRBD1
cdr3_nt: TGTGCCTGGCGGGACAGCGATAATTCACCCCTCCACTTT
cdr3_aa: CAWRDSDNSPLHF

j_call: TRBJ2-7
v_call: TRBV25-1
clone_size: .
d_call: TRBD1
cdr3_nt: TGTGCCAGCAGTGAATGGGGGACAGGGACCTACGAGCAGTACTTC
cdr3_aa: CASSEWGTGTYEQYF

j_call: TRBJ2-1
v_call: TRBV27
clone_size: .
d_call: TRBD2
cdr3_nt: TGTGCCAGCAGTTTATTGGGCGGGGGGGACAATGAGCAGTTCTTC
cdr3_aa: CASSLLGGGDNEQFF

j_call: TRBJ2-7
v_call: TRBV11-2
clone_size: .
d_call: TRBD2
cdr3_nt: TGTGCCAGCAGCTTACTAGCGGGGTACGAGCAGTACTTC
cdr3_aa: CASSLLAGYEQYF

j_call: TRBJ2-5
v_call: TRBV28
clone_size: few
d_call: TRBD2
cdr3_nt: TGTGCCAGCAACCACGCCGGGACTAGTGGGGAGACCCAGTACTTC
cdr3_aa: CASNHAGTSGETQYF

j_call: TRBJ2-5
v_call: TRBV7-9
clone_size: .
d_call: TRBD1
cdr3_nt: TGTGCCAGCATCCGGGACAGGGAATTAGAGACCCAGTACTTC
cdr3_aa: CASIRDRELETQYF

j_call: TRBJ1-6
v_call: TRBV30
clone_size: .
d_call: .
cdr3_nt: TGTGCCTGGAGGGGGGATCAGAATTCACCCCTCCACTTT
cdr3_aa: CAWRGDQNSPLHF

j_call: TRBJ1-1
v_call: TRBV6-4
clone_size: .
d_call: .
cdr3_nt: TGTGCCAGCAGTGACCAGGGCTCCAACACTGAAGCTTTCTTT
cdr3_aa: CASSDQGSNTEAFF

j_call: TRBJ1-5
v_call: TRBV7-2
clone_size: once
d_call: .
cdr3_nt: TGTGCCAGCGGCTTAGTGTGGGGGAATCAGCCCCAGCATTTT
cdr3_aa: CASGLVWGNQPQHF

j_call: TRBJ1-6
v_call: TRBV11-2
clone_size: .
d_call: .
cdr3_nt: TGTGCCAGCAGCTTAGGCTATTCCGGGATAAATTCACCCCTCCACTTT
cdr3_aa: CASSLGYSGINSPLHF

j_call: TRBJ1-1
v_call: TRBV5-1
clone_size: few
d_call: .
cdr3_nt: TGCGCCAGCAGCTTGGGGACGGTCGGGGACACTGAAGCTTTCTTT
cdr3_aa: CASSLGTVGDTEAFF

j_call: TRBJ1-2
v_call: TRBV18
clone_size: .
d_call: TRBD1
cdr3_nt: TGTGCCAGCTCACGACAGACAGGGACTAACTATGGCTACACCTTC
cdr3_aa: CASSRQTGTNYGYTF

j_call: TRBJ2-7
v_call: TRBV10-3
clone_size: .
d_call: TRBD1
cdr3_nt: TGTGCCATCTGTACAGGGGATTCCTACGAGCAGTACTTC
cdr3_aa: CAICTGDSYEQYF

j_call: TRBJ2-5
v_call: TRBV18
clone_size: .
d_call: .
cdr3_nt: TGTGCCAGCTCACCGGGCCCCCAAGAGACCCAGTACTTC
cdr3_aa: CASSPGPQETQYF

j_call: TRBJ1-4
v_call: TRBV19
clone_size: once
d_call: .
cdr3_nt: TGTGCCAGTAGTATTACACGGGGCCCGGCGGAAAAACTGTTTTTT
cdr3_aa: CASSITRGPAEKLFF

j_call: TRBJ1-2
v_call: TRBV5-1
clone_size: .
d_call: TRBD1
cdr3_nt: TGCGCCAGCAGCGTCGGGACAGGGGATGGCTACACCTTC
cdr3_aa: CASSVGTGDGYTF

j_call: TRBJ1-1
v_call: TRBV9
clone_size: .
d_call: .
cdr3_nt: TGTGCCAGCAGCTCGGACGGGCAGCCTGGGAACACTGAAGCTTTCTTT
cdr3_aa: CASSSDGQPGNTEAFF

j_call: TRBJ1-5
v_call: TRBV2
clone_size: .
d_call: .
cdr3_nt: TGTGCCAGCAGTGAAATGTTTGGTCAGCCCCAGCATTTT
cdr3_aa: CASSEMFGQPQHF

j_call: TRBJ1-5
v_call: TRBV9
clone_size: .
d_call: TRBD1
cdr3_nt: TGTGCCAGCAGCTCCGACAGGGGTAATCAGCCCCAGCATTTT
cdr3_aa: CASSSDRGNQPQHF

j_call: TRBJ2-7
v_call: TRBV9
clone_size: few
d_call: .
cdr3_nt: TGTGCCAGCAGCGTAGGTGCCCACGGGCCCTACGAGCAGTACTTC
cdr3_aa: CASSVGAHGPYEQYF

j_call: TRBJ1-1
v_call: TRBV5-1
clone_size: .
d_call: TRBD1
cdr3_nt: TGCGCCAGCAGGCAACAAACCGGGACAGGATTTTCGTTGGGGAACACTGAAGCTTTCTTT
cdr3_aa: CASRQQTGTGFSLGNTEAFF

j_call: TRBJ2-5
v_call: TRBV11-2
clone_size: .
d_call: .
cdr3_nt: TGTGCCAGCAGCTCTATCGGACAGCCCTCAAAGGAGACCCAGTACTTC
cdr3_aa: CASSSIGQPSKETQYF

j_call: TRBJ1-5
v_call: TRBV15
clone_size: once
d_call: .
cdr3_nt: TGTGCCACCAGCAGAGGGGGGACCGATTGGCAACCCCAGCATTTT
cdr3_aa: CATSRGGTDWQPQHF

j_call: TRBJ1-3
v_call: TRBV5-6
clone_size: .
d_call: .
cdr3_nt: TGTGCCAGCAGCAGAGACGGGGGAGGAAACACCATATATTTT
cdr3_aa: CASSRDGGGNTIYF